Following are 30 T cell receptor beta chains from one sample sequenced in a study of T cells after yellow fever vaccination. TCRdb analysed the 5' RACE reads with MiXCR anew, one entry per CDR3 protein. This sample has hundreds of thousands of distinct CDR3 sequences, with 7% to 9% found just once. The source material was PBMCs, sampled roughly 47 days after the first yellow fever vaccination. All receptors derive from a man between 18 and 29 years old who received the YFV17D yellow fever vaccine.

This chain links TRBV9 with TRBJ1-5; no clear D. The germline V and J ends were trimmed by 0 bases and 4 bases, with 8 bases remaining between them. Looked up from germline, CDR1 is SGDLS and CDR2 is YYNGEE. CDR3 length equals 14 residues. The CDR3 region has the DNA TGTGCCAGCAGCGTAGATTCGAGGAATCAGCCCCAGCATTTT. Protein product: CASSVDSRNQPQHF.

This clonotype came up a few times. CDR3 loop: CASSLIGTGWGGELFF. The CDR3 region has the DNA TGTGCCAGCAGTTTAATCGGGACAGGGTGGGGCGGGGAGCTGTTTTTT. This chain connects TRBV12-3 or TRBV12-4 to TRBJ2-2, with 9 bases fitting TRBD1. V gave up 2 bases and J gave up 7 bases; unmatched junction bases: 8. The CDR3 loop spans 16 amino acids.

In its sample, this clonotype was seen a few times. The chain combines TRBV5-1 with TRBJ1-3; D possibly corresponds to TRBD1 (5 bases). Looked up from germline, CDR1 is SGHRS and CDR2 is YFSETQ. Trimming removed 1 base from V and 2 bases from J, with 13 bases in between. The CDR3 length is 16 residues. The CDR3 here is CASSLSPTVAGNTIYF. The CDR3 DNA follows: TGCGCCAGCAGCTTGTCCCCGACAGTTGCTGGAAACACCATATATTTT.

The chain combines TRBV4-1 with TRBJ1-2; D gene unclear. V lost 2 bases to trimming and J lost 3 bases, with 22 bases between them. This CDR3 spans 18 amino acids. In germline, CDR1 is MGHRA, CDR2 YSYEKL. The CDR3 is CASSQLVRPARVDYGYTF. The CDR3 bases are TGCGCCAGCAGCCAATTAGTTCGCCCGGCGAGGGTTGACTATGGCTACACCTTC.

A few counts support this clonotype. This chain links TRBV6-5 with TRBJ1-2, with D maybe TRBD1 (6 bases). Germline assignment: CDR1 MNHEY and CDR2 SVGAGI. The CDR3 spans 13 residues. With 1 base removed from V and 8 bases from J, the gap between germline ends came to 11 bases. CDR3 coding DNA: TGTGCCAGCAGTTACTTTTCAGGGGAGGGCTACACCTTC. Translating gives CASSYFSGEGYTF.

This chain links TRBV4-3 with TRBJ2-3, with a possible D match to TRBD2 (5 bases). Trimming took 1 base from V and 6 from J, leaving 8 bases between them. The germline V gene has CDR1 LGHNA and CDR2 YSLEER. The CDR3 covers 13 residues. DNA of the CDR3: TGCGCCAGCAGCCAAGGGGAGAGGGATACGCAGTATTTT. Protein product: CASSQGERDTQYF.

V is TRBV19 and J is TRBJ1-1, with no clear D. V was clipped by 1 base and J by 4 bases, with 4 bases between them. Germline V CDR1 and CDR2: LNHDA, SQIVND (reference sequence). The CDR3 covers 12 residues. The CDR3, as DNA: TGTGCCAGTAGTATAGGGATCACTGAAGCTTTCTTT. It specifies CASSIGITEAFF.

The rearrangement uses TRBV7-2 and TRBJ2-3, with D unclear. Trimming took off 2 bases at V and 3 bases at J, with 6 bases between the two ends. The CDR3 is made up of 13 amino acids. Germline lookup yields CDR1 SGHTA and CDR2 FQGNSA. The DNA of the CDR3 is TGTGCCAGCAGCTTACTAGTAACAGATACGCAGTATTTT. The encoded protein is CASSLLVTDTQYF.

This clonotype was counted a few times. The V and J genes are TRBV6-5 and TRBJ2-1, with TRBD1 as a possible D gene (5 bases). CDR1 and CDR2 from the germline V gene are MNHEY and SVGAGI. The V end lost 0 bases, the J end lost 9 bases, and 18 bases lay between the germline ends. CDR3 size: 16 residues. This CDR3 is CASSYSIRQGLGEQFF. The CDR3 region has the DNA TGTGCCAGCAGTTACTCGATAAGGCAGGGATTAGGTGAGCAGTTCTTC.

In its sample, this clonotype was seen many times. V is TRBV10-2 and J is TRBJ2-1, with unresolved D. From germline, CDR1 is WSHSY and CDR2 SAAADI. V gave up 3 bases and J gave up 8 bases, with 5 bases separating them. This CDR3 spans 11 amino acids. The chain's CDR3 is CASSDLYEQFF. The DNA for the CDR3 is TGCGCCAGCAGTGATTTATATGAGCAGTTCTTC.

This chain connects TRBV7-9 to TRBJ2-7; 12 nucleotides agree with TRBD1. Per the germline V gene, CDR1 is SEHNR and CDR2 is FQNEAQ (reference sequence). CDR3 length: 14 amino acids. V shed 5 bases, J shed 9 bases, and the junction held 8 bases outside the gene matches. The CDR3 DNA follows: TGTGCCAGCAGCCCAGCCGGGACAGGGGGCGTGCAGTACGTC. Amino acid sequence: CASSPAGTGGVQYV.

This clonotype was observed at least ten times. This sequence joins TRBV18 and TRBJ2-3; D might be TRBD1 (6 bases). V lost 0 bases to trimming and J lost 5 bases, with 9 bases between them. Per the germline V gene, CDR1 is KGHSH and CDR2 is LQKENI. This CDR3 comprises 14 residues. This chain's CDR3 is CASSPPEGVDTQYF. As DNA, the CDR3 is TGTGCCAGCTCACCACCCGAGGGGGTAGATACGCAGTATTTT.

Only a few counts were recorded for this clonotype. The chain carries TRBV27 and TRBJ1-6; possibly TRBD1 for D (6 bases). From germline, CDR1 is MNHEY and CDR2 SMNVEV (reference sequence). Between the trimmed V and J ends, which lost 3 bases and 0 bases, there was a span of 15 bases. The CDR3 sequence is 18 residues long. CDR3: CASSFQTGPSSYNSPLHF. CDR3 in DNA: TGTGCCAGCAGTTTCCAGACAGGACCGAGCTCCTATAATTCACCCCTCCACTTT.

This clonotype has a handful of counts. This rearrangement joins TRBV4-2 to TRBJ1-3; D call uncertain. CDR3 length: 17 residues. The germline V gene has CDR1 LGHNA and CDR2 YNFKEQ. V gave up 0 bases and J gave up 0 bases, with 12 bases separating them. The CDR3 DNA reads as TGTGCCAGCAGCCAAGATCTTACGAGCTACTCTGGAAACACCATATATTTT. This translates into CASSQDLTSYSGNTIYF.

This clonotype was seen a handful of times. This sequence joins TRBV20-1 and TRBJ2-5; 14 nucleotides match TRBD2. V lost 6 bases to trimming and J lost 5 bases; unmatched junction nucleotides: 5. Germline CDR1 and CDR2: DFQATT and SNEGSKA (reference sequence). The CDR3 runs to 14 residues. The CDR3 coding sequence is TGCAGTGCCCTGCGGACTAGCGGGGGGGAGACCCAGTACTTC. This codes for CSALRTSGGETQYF.

This clonotype has more than one count but fewer than ten. V gene TRBV12-3 or TRBV12-4 combines with J gene TRBJ2-1; 9 bases align to TRBD2. The CDR3 loop spans 17 amino acids. V lost 5 bases and J lost 2; bases outside the gene matches: 10. DNA for the CDR3: TGTGCCAGCAGTCCCCTGAAGCGGGGGGCCCCCTACAATGAGCAGTTCTTC. Its protein is CASSPLKRGAPYNEQFF.

The rearrangement joins TRBV5-1 to TRBJ1-1, with 9 bases identical to TRBD1. V shed 7 bases and J 4 bases; nucleotides not matched to a gene: 5. The germline V gene has CDR1 SGHRS and CDR2 YFSETQ. The CDR3 runs to 13 residues. The CDR3 region has the DNA TGCGCCAGCGCACAGGGGGCCACCACTGAAGCTTTCTTT. This codes for CASAQGATTEAFF.

This clonotype has just one count. It may be a read error: a sequence one base away is much more abundant. The chain is built from TRBV5-1 and TRBJ2-1, with D unclear. CDR3 size: 12 residues. CDR1 is SGHRS, CDR2 YFSETQ, per germline. V was clipped by 2 bases and J by 5 bases, with 5 bases between them. The CDR3 region is CASSFQDNEQFF. DNA of the CDR3: TGCGCCAGCAGCTTCCAGGACAATGAGCAGTTCTTC.

Note on this clonotype: A read error may account for a junction end that differs from germline. The chain employs TRBV7-7 and TRBJ2-3; 7 bases line up with TRBD2. Germline loops: CDR1 SSHAT, CDR2 FNYEAQ (reference sequence). This CDR3 spans 15 amino acids. The chain's CDR3 is CASSSREDDPDTQYF. CDR3 coding DNA: TGTGCTAGCAGCTCCCGGGAGGACGACCCAGATACGCAGTATTTT.

This clonotype occurred a few times. The genes are TRBV5-1 and TRBJ2-5, with D possibly matching TRBD1 (5 bases). V dropped 6 bases and J dropped 0 bases, with 12 bases sitting between them. The V gene's germline CDR1 is SGHRS and CDR2 YFSETQ. The CDR3 is 14 residues long. As DNA, the CDR3 is TGCGCCAGCAATGGGGCCAGCTACCAAGAGACCCAGTACTTC. It encodes CASNGASYQETQYF.

V and J are TRBV12-3 or TRBV12-4 and TRBJ2-5, with D perhaps TRBD1 (6 bases). CDR3 length equals 15 residues. V was clipped by 8 bases and J by 2 bases, with 18 bases between them. The chain's CDR3 is CASRDNRNSQETQYF. DNA for the CDR3: TGTGCCAGCCGGGACAACAGAAACTCACAAGAGACCCAGTACTTC.

This clonotype was counted only a few times. The chain employs TRBV29-1 and TRBJ2-7, with 7 positions matching TRBD1. The CDR3 totals 12 residues. Per germline, CDR1 SQVTM and CDR2 ANQGSEA. Germline trimming cut 3 bases from V and 6 bases from J; bases unmatched to any gene: 5. The CDR3 bases are TGCAGCGTTGAGCTGACAGGGCGCGAGCAGTACTTC. This gives the protein CSVELTGREQYF.

This clonotype was recorded a few times. This rearrangement joins TRBV2 to TRBJ2-7, with 7 bases aligning to TRBD2. After removal of 5 bases from V and 8 bases from J, the junction contained 15 bases not matched to a gene. CDR3 length: 15 residues. Germline CDR1 reads SNHLY; CDR2 reads FYNNEI. This chain's CDR3 is CASSLHTLTSVQQYV. The CDR3 coding sequence is TGTGCCAGCAGTCTACACACCCTAACTAGCGTACAGCAGTACGTC.

V and J are TRBV19 and TRBJ1-4; D call uncertain. The CDR3 contains 13 residues. Trimming took 5 bases from V and 5 from J, leaving 9 bases between them. The germline V gene encodes CDR1 LNHDA and CDR2 SQIVND (reference sequence). CDR3 coding DNA: TGTGCCAGTAGTGTACACCTGAATGAAAAACTGTTTTTT. The encoded protein is CASSVHLNEKLFF.

The V gene is TRBV7-9, the J gene TRBJ2-5; D gene uncertain. The CDR3 is 14 residues long. V was trimmed by 5 bases and J by 3 bases, leaving 13 bases between them. Germline assignment: CDR1 SEHNR and CDR2 FQNEAQ (reference sequence). The CDR3 DNA reads as TGTGCCAGCAGCCGTTCAGGACGGGAAGAGACCCAGTACTTC. Translating it yields CASSRSGREETQYF.

The chain uses TRBV2 and TRBJ2-5, with D unclear. CDR3 length: 11 amino acids. The germline V and J ends were trimmed by 7 bases and 3 bases, with 6 bases remaining between them. Germline V CDR1 and CDR2: SNHLY, FYNNEI. The chain's CDR3 is CASKVEETQYF. CDR3 nucleotide sequence: TGTGCCAGCAAGGTGGAAGAGACCCAGTACTTC.

This clonotype was seen more than once but under ten times. The chain carries TRBV12-3 or TRBV12-4 and TRBJ2-3; D is uncertain. V was pared by 6 bases and J by 4 bases, with 11 bases between. The CDR3 loop spans 13 amino acids. CDR3 in DNA: TGTGCCAGCAGCTCCGACCGTCCAGATACGCAGTATTTT. It codes for CASSSDRPDTQYF.

This clonotype was found a few times. The chain employs TRBV7-8 and TRBJ2-4, with D perhaps matching TRBD1 or TRBD2 (5 bases each). Germline CDR1 is SGHVS and CDR2 is FQNEAQ. The CDR3 extends over 13 amino acids. Trimming took 5 bases from V and 15 from J, leaving 20 bases between them. The CDR3 coding sequence is TGTGCCAGCAGCCACGAACCGGGACCCCTACGGTACTTC. It codes for CASSHEPGPLRYF.

This clonotype occurred many times. The V and J genes are TRBV5-1 and TRBJ2-3, with 7 bases aligning to TRBD1. Germline V gene sequence: CDR1 SGHRS, CDR2 YFSETQ. V shed 4 bases and J 3 bases; nucleotides not matched to a gene: 5. This CDR3 contains 14 residues. The CDR3 is CASSQGTVTDTQYF. CDR3 sequence (DNA): TGCGCCAGCAGCCAAGGGACAGTAACAGATACGCAGTATTTT.

A few counts support this clonotype. V is TRBV3-1 and J is TRBJ1-5, with D unresolved. This CDR3 contains 13 residues. With 0 bases removed from V and 7 bases from J, the gap between germline ends came to 7 bases. Germline lookup yields CDR1 LGHDT and CDR2 YNNKEL (reference sequence). The CDR3 sequence is CASSQDIGQPQHF. DNA for the CDR3: TGTGCCAGCAGCCAAGATATTGGCCAGCCCCAGCATTTT.